A single sample gave rise to the 16 T cell receptor beta chains below, sequenced in a study of cytomegalovirus exposure and HLA in healthy donors. Sequenced by immunoSEQ multiplex PCR; TCRdb stores in-frame clones only, minus some. The table lists some 160,000 clones, just over 90% of them singletons. The sample was PBMCs. All receptors derive from a man between 18 and 35 years old in good health and CMV-seronegative.

J is TRBJ2-5 and V is TRBV2; 9 bases align to TRBD2. This CDR3 is built from 16 residues. In germline, CDR1 is SNHLY, CDR2 FYNNEI. With 3 bases clipped from V and 9 bases from J, the junction kept 14 bases outside the gene matches. The CDR3 spells CASSEVVAGLATPQYF. CDR3 coding DNA: TGTGCCAGCAGTGAGGTCGTGGCAGGACTAGCGACTCCCCAGTACTTC.

The chain uses TRBV30 and TRBJ1-1; D may be TRBD1 (5 bases). This CDR3 is built from 17 residues. Trimming left V 4 bases short and J 3 bases short, with 24 bases between. Germline V CDR1 and CDR2: GTSNPN, SVGIG (reference sequence). CDR3 protein: CAWTPSEYWGLDTEAFF. The CDR3 coding sequence is TGTGCCTGGACGCCTTCGGAATATTGGGGCTTGGACACTGAAGCTTTCTTT.

The CDR3 loop reads CASSPPGTGGNYGYTF. Here the CDR3 DNA reads TGCGCCAGCAGCCCGCCCGGGACAGGGGGTAACTATGGCTACACCTTC. V usage is TRBV4-3 and J usage is TRBJ1-2; 11 bases fit TRBD1. The CDR3 totals 16 residues. Germline V gives CDR1 LGHNA, CDR2 YSLEER. V gave up 4 bases and J gave up 1 base; unmatched junction bases: 5.

This chain links TRBV4-2 with TRBJ2-5; no reliable D call. Per the germline V gene, CDR1 is LGHNA and CDR2 is YNFKEQ. The CDR3 contains 14 residues. V was trimmed by 0 bases and J by 5 bases, leaving 10 bases between them. Here the CDR3 reads CASSQERLMETQYF. CDR3 in DNA: TGTGCCAGCAGCCAAGAGAGACTTATGGAGACCCAGTACTTC.

The chain has TRBV5-4 and TRBJ2-2, with D possibly matching TRBD2 (5 bases). Per the germline V gene, CDR1 is SGHNT and CDR2 is YYREEE (reference sequence). This CDR3 has 13 amino acids. Trimming removed 5 bases from V and 2 bases from J, with 7 bases in between. The CDR3 protein is CASRPSNTGELFF. The DNA of the CDR3 is TGTGCCAGCAGGCCTAGCAACACCGGGGAGCTGTTTTTT.

This clone has only one observation. The V call is TRBV2, the J call TRBJ1-5; D unresolved. Germline V gives CDR1 SNHLY, CDR2 FYNNEI. The V gene lost 4 bases and the J gene lost 0 bases, with 7 bases spanning the gap. The CDR3 runs 14 residues. CDR3 coding DNA: TGTGCCAGCAGTGTAAGACTTAGCAATCAGCCCCAGCATTTT. This sequence encodes CASSVRLSNQPQHF.

This clone was counted once. J is TRBJ1-4 and V is TRBV28; possible D gene TRBD1, 6 bases. This CDR3 spans 16 amino acids. Trimming left V 2 bases short and J 6 bases short, with 16 bases between. Germline CDR1 and CDR2: MDHEN and SYDVKM. CDR3 nucleotide sequence: TGTGCCAGCAGTTTAGAAGGGGGGGGAGCCGATGAAAAACTGTTTTTT. Protein: CASSLEGGGADEKLFF. Filled out from reference TRBV28 and TRBJ1-4, the complete variable domain reads DVKVTQSSRYLVKRTGEKVFLECVQDMDHENMFWYRQDPGLGLRLIYFSYDVKMKEKGDIPEGYSVSREKKERFSLILESASTNQTSMYLCASSLEGGGADEKLFFGSGTQLSVL.

The rearrangement uses TRBV7-9 and TRBJ1-3; 7 nucleotides agree with TRBD1. Per germline, CDR1 SEHNR and CDR2 FQNEAQ (reference sequence). V shed 2 bases, J shed 4 bases, and the junction held 2 bases outside the gene matches. The CDR3 runs to 14 residues. The CDR3: CASSLWDRGNTIYF. The CDR3 DNA follows: TGTGCCAGCAGCTTATGGGACAGAGGAAACACCATATATTTT.

V usage is TRBV9 and J usage is TRBJ2-3; 12 nucleotides agree with TRBD2. After removal of 3 bases from V and 5 bases from J, the junction contained 1 base not matched to a gene. This CDR3 has 14 amino acids. The V gene's germline CDR1 is SGDLS and CDR2 YYNGEE. CDR3 loop: CASSASGGVDTQYF. The CDR3 DNA is TGTGCCAGCAGCGCTAGCGGGGGGGTAGATACGCAGTATTTT.

The V and J genes are TRBV30 and TRBJ2-5; a weak D match, TRBD2 (5 bases). The V end lost 0 bases, the J end lost 4 bases, and 24 bases lay between the germline ends. This CDR3 spans 18 amino acids. The germline V gene has CDR1 GTSNPN and CDR2 SVGIG (reference sequence). This CDR3 reads CAWSVLVAEVHARETQYF. The DNA for the CDR3 is TGTGCCTGGAGTGTACTTGTCGCGGAGGTTCATGCCCGAGAGACCCAGTACTTC.

This chain links TRBV16 with TRBJ2-1, with 8 bases matching TRBD1. The length of the CDR3 is 15 residues. The V gene's germline CDR1 is KGHSY and CDR2 FQNENV. Trimming took 2 bases from V and 5 from J; bases not matched to a gene: 5. CDR3 nucleotide sequence: TGTGCCAGCAGCCAACCGGGACAGGTAAACAATGAGCAGTTCTTC. It translates to CASSQPGQVNNEQFF.

This chain links TRBV7-3 with TRBJ2-1, with 9 bases matching TRBD2. Germline V lookup: CDR1 SGHTA, CDR2 FQGTGA. The CDR3 has 20 residues. Trimming took 0 bases from V and 0 from J; bases not matched to a gene: 12. The CDR3 DNA follows: TGTGCCAGCAGCTTAACGGGGGGACTAGCCACCCTTCGCTCCTACAATGAGCAGTTCTTC. It encodes CASSLTGGLATLRSYNEQFF.

V usage is TRBV9 and J usage is TRBJ2-3; no firm D call. The CDR3 runs 12 residues. Germline V gene lookup returns CDR1 SGDLS and CDR2 YYNGEE. V shed 0 bases and J shed 5 bases, with 4 bases lying between them. The CDR3 bases are TGTGCCAGCAGCGTAGCCGGAGATACGCAGTATTTT. This sequence encodes CASSVAGDTQYF.

The chain links TRBV9 to TRBJ2-3; 10 nucleotides align to TRBD2. Germline CDR1 and CDR2: SGDLS and YYNGEE. There are 15 residues in the CDR3. V trimming: 4 bases; J trimming: 4 bases; junction bases outside the gene matches: 6. The CDR3 here is CASSLGLANADTQYF. In nucleotides, the CDR3 is TGTGCCAGCAGCTTGGGACTAGCGAACGCAGATACGCAGTATTTT.

The chain employs TRBV7-9 and TRBJ1-2; no definite D call. This CDR3 has 16 amino acids. In germline, CDR1 is SEHNR, CDR2 FQNEAQ (reference sequence). Trimming took off 4 bases at V and 0 bases at J, with 15 bases between the two ends. The CDR3 DNA reads as TGTGCCAGCAGCTCGGGTCACCGTCAAGCTAACTATGGCTACACCTTC. This gives the protein CASSSGHRQANYGYTF.

The rearrangement uses TRBV9 and TRBJ1-1; 8 positions match TRBD1. Germline V gene data show CDR1 as SGDLS and CDR2 as YYNGEE. V was clipped by 3 bases and J by 7 bases; unmatched bases: 8. The CDR3 loop spans 14 amino acids. The CDR3 nucleotides are TGTGCCAGCAGCGCAGGGGGGACAGGTATTGAAGCTTTCTTT. This codes for CASSAGGTGIEAFF. The variable domain in full, completed from reference TRBV9 and TRBJ1-1, reads DSGVTQTPKHLITATGQRVTLRCSPRSGDLSVYWYQQSLDQGLQFLIQYYNGEERAKGNILERFSAQQFPDLHSELNLSSLELGDSALYFCASSAGGTGIEAFFGQGTRLTVV.